This T cell receptor beta chain emerged from a study of T cell repertoires in cytomegalovirus infection. Looked up from germline, CDR1 is MGHDK and CDR2 is SYGVNS. CDR3 length: 16 amino acids. V was trimmed by 1 base and J by 5 bases, leaving 14 bases between them. This clonotype has a count of ten or more. What it binds is unknown. Notes on the study in general: Dominating the ex vivo response were HLA-C-restricted CMV-specific TCR beta clonotypes.

TCRdb reprocessed the reads via MiXCR and lists one record per CDR3 protein. Of roughly 500,000 distinct CDR3 sequences detected, about 11% appear once; the ten largest clones hold about 10%. The TCR was taken from a human donor in good health (CMV status not recorded). Some clones in this sample may be carry-over from other donors' samples. The sequenced sample was PBMCs. The chain couples TRBV25-1 to TRBJ2-2; a possible D gene is TRBD1 (5 bases). The CDR3 sequence: CASSESPRVGTGELFF. CDR3 in DNA: TGTGCCAGCAGTGAATCCCCCAGGGTAGGAACCGGGGAGCTGTTTTTT.